Sequencing of this T cell receptor (beta chain) was carried out in a study of human thymus T cells. Genomic DNA was extracted from every available blood leukocyte. General study results and limits: Thymic and blood repertoires appeared to show biased V and J gene usage.

This clone occurred a few times. As yet, its antigen is unknown. Profiling relied on immunoSEQ multiplex PCR, and the TCRdb table lists in-frame clones only, not all of them. The data contain tens of thousands of clones, over 85% of them singletons. The sequencing sample was made of blood. The sequence was obtained from a boy under three years old with a congenital heart defect but otherwise immunologically healthy.

The CDR3: CASSIQGAYEQYF. CDR3 coding DNA: TGTGCCAGTAGTATACAGGGGGCCTACGAGCAGTACTTC. The V call is TRBV19, the J call TRBJ2-7; 7 positions agree with TRBD1. This CDR3 spans 13 amino acids. CDR1 LNHDA and CDR2 SQIVND come from the germline V gene (reference sequence). Trimming cost V 2 bases and J 2 bases; bases outside gene matches: 0. The entire variable domain, with the rest obtained from reference TRBV19 and TRBJ2-7, is as follows: DGGITQSPKYLFRKEGQNVTLSCEQNLNHDAMYWYRQDPGQGLRLIYYSQIVNDFQKGDIAEGYSVSREKKESFPLTVTSAQKNPTAFYLCASSIQGAYEQYFGPGTRLTVT.